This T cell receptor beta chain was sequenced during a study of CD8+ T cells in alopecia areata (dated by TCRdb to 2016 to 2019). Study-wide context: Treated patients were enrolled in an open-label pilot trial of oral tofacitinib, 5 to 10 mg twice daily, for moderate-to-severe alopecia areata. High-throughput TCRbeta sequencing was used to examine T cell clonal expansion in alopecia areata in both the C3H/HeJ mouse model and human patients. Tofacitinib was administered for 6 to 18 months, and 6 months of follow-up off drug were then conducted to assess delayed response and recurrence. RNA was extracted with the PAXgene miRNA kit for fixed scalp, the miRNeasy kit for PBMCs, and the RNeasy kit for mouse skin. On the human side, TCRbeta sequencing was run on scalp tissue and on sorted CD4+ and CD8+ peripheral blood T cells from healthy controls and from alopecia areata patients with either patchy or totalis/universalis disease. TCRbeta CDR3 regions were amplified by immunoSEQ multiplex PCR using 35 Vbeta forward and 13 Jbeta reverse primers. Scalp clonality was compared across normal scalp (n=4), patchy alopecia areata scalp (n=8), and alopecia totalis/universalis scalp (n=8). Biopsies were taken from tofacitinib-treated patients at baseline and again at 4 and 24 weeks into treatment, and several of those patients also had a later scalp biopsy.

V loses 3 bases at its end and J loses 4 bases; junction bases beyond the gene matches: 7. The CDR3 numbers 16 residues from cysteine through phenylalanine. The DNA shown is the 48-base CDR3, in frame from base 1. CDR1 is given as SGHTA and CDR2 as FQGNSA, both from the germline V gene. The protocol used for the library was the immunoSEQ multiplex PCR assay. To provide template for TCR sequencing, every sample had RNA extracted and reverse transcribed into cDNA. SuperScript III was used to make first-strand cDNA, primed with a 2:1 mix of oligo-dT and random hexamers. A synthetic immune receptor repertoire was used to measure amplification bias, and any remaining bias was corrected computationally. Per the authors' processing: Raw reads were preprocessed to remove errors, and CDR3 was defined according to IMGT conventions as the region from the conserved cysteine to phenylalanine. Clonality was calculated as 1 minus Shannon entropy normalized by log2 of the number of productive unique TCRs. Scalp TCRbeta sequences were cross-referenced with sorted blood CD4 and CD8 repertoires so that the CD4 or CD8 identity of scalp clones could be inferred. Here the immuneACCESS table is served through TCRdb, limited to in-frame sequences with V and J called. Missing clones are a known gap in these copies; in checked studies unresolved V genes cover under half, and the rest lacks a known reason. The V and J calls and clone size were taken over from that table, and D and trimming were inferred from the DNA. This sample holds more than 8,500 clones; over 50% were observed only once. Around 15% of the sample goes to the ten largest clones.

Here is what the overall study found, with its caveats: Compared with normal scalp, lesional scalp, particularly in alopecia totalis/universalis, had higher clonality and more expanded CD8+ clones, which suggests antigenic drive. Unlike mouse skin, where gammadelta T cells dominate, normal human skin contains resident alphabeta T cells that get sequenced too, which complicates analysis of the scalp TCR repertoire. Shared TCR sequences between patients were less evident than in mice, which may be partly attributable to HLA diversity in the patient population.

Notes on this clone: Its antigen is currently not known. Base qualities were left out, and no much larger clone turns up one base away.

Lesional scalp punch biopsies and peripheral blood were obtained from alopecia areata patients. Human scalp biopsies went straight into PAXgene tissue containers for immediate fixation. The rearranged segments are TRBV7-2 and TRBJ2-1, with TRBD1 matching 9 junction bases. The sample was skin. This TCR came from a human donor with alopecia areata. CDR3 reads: CASSFQDRGHYNEQFF. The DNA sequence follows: TGTGCCAGCAGCTTCCAGGACAGGGGACATTACAATGAGCAGTTCTTC. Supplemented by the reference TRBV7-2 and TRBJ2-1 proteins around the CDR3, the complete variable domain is GAGVSQSPSNKVTEKGKDVELRCDPISGHTALYWYRQSLGQGLEFLIYFQGNSAPDKSGLPSDRFSAERTGGSVSTLTIQRTQQEDSAVYLCASSFQDRGHYNEQFFGPGTRLTVL.